The 28 T cell receptor beta chains below all came from one sample that was sequenced in a study of CD4 T cells in relation to SARS-CoV-2 and coronaviruses. The method was immunoSEQ multiplex PCR; TCRdb's version includes in-frame clones alone and lacks a portion of them. The sample yields about 18,000 clones, roughly 80% seen once. These receptors have no known antigen. The unexposed donors gave CD4+ T cells in about 2011-2018, prior to COVID-19. After approximately ten days of culture, CD4+ T cells were isolated. Sequences were obtained from CD4+ T cells from PBMCs, cultured in vitro. The receptors come from a human donor in good health.

The chain has TRBV21-1 and TRBJ1-2; no check of the table's D call, TRBD1, against the DNA was made. TRBV21-1 is designated a pseudogene. The CDR3 extends over 13 amino acids. CDR3 DNA sequence: TGTGCCAGCAGCAAAGTCCGCAGGGGAGGCTACACCTTC. This sequence encodes CASSKVRRGGYTF.

The J gene is TRBJ1-1, the V gene TRBV30; TRBD1 matches 9 bases. The CDR3 consists of 12 residues. The ends lost 8 bases at V and 0 bases at J; junction bases unmatched: 1. Germline V gene sequence: CDR1 GTSNPN, CDR2 SVGIG (reference sequence). CDR3 nucleotide sequence: TGTGCCGGGGACAGGGTGAACACTGAAGCTTTCTTT. This gives the protein CAGDRVNTEAFF.

This clone appeared a few times. The chain recombines TRBV6-5 with TRBJ2-7; possible D gene TRBD2, 7 bases. The CDR3 contains 13 residues. V lost 8 bases and J 5 bases, leaving 16 bases between the germline ends. The germline V gene has CDR1 MNHEY and CDR2 SVGAGI. CDR3 DNA: TGTGCCAGCGAAGGCGGGGGCTCGGACGAGCAGTACTTC. It is translated as CASEGGGSDEQYF.

J is TRBJ2-3 and V is TRBV2; D is perhaps TRBD1 or TRBD2 (5 bases each). V was shortened by 2 bases and J by 5 bases, with 20 bases between the two germline ends. Germline V CDR1 and CDR2: SNHLY, FYNNEI. The CDR3 loop spans 17 amino acids. The CDR3 protein is CASSEIGTLLGGDTQYF. For the CDR3, the DNA is TGTGCCAGCAGTGAAATCGGGACCCTGTTGGGTGGAGATACGCAGTATTTT.

The gene calls are TRBV11-2 and TRBJ2-2, with 9 nucleotides matching TRBD2. With 2 bases clipped from V and 4 bases from J, the junction kept 11 bases outside the gene matches. CDR3 length: 18 amino acids. Germline V gene sequence: CDR1 SGHAT, CDR2 FQNNGV. Here the CDR3 reads CASSLRGLANQVTGELFF. The CDR3 DNA follows: TGTGCCAGCAGCTTACGGGGACTAGCTAACCAGGTCACCGGGGAGCTGTTTTTT.

CDR3 DNA sequence: TGTGCCAGCTCATTCACCTATGAAAAACTGTTTTTT. It codes for CASSFTYEKLFF. The rearrangement joins TRBV18 to TRBJ1-4; no firm D call. The V gene's germline CDR1 is KGHSH and CDR2 LQKENI. Trimming removed 5 bases at V and 6 bases at J, with 7 bases between. The CDR3 spans 12 residues.

The J gene is TRBJ2-7, the V gene TRBV18; 7 bases line up with TRBD1. CDR1 is KGHSH and CDR2 is LQKENI in the germline V gene. CDR3 size: 12 residues. V gave up 3 bases and J gave up 8 bases; unmatched junction bases: 4. For the CDR3, the DNA is TGTGCCAGCTCACCCGACAGGGCCAAGCAGTACTTC. Protein: CASSPDRAKQYF.

The chain recombines TRBV9 with TRBJ2-1; TRBD2 matches 9 bases. The CDR3 has 15 residues. J was trimmed by 8 bases and V by 4 bases; bases with no gene match: 10. The V gene's germline CDR1 is SGDLS and CDR2 YYNGEE. This CDR3 reads CASSTFSGRGDEQFF. For the CDR3, the DNA is TGTGCCAGCAGCACCTTTAGCGGGAGAGGGGATGAGCAGTTCTTC.

The genes are TRBV28 and TRBJ1-5; no firm D call. The V gene's germline CDR1 is MDHEN and CDR2 SYDVKM. The CDR3 extends over 12 amino acids. V was trimmed by 5 bases and J by 8 bases, leaving 10 bases between them. CDR3: CASSQGREPQHF. DNA of the CDR3: TGTGCCAGCAGTCAAGGAAGGGAGCCCCAGCATTTT.

This chain uses TRBV18 with TRBJ2-3; D call uncertain. The CDR3 has 13 amino acids. The germline CDR1 and CDR2 sequences are KGHSH and LQKENI. The germline V and J ends were trimmed by 3 bases and 2 bases, with 6 bases remaining between them. The CDR3 here is CASSPLDTDTQYF. The CDR3 DNA follows: TGTGCCAGCTCACCCCTTGACACAGATACGCAGTATTTT.

The chain employs TRBV28 and TRBJ2-5; D is possibly TRBD1 (6 bases). CDR1 and CDR2 (germline): MDHEN, SYDVKM. V was trimmed by 4 bases and J by 3 bases, leaving 12 bases between them. The CDR3 is 14 amino acids. Here the CDR3 DNA reads TGTGCCAGCAGTTACCCGGACAGTAAAGAGACCCAGTACTTC. It specifies CASSYPDSKETQYF.

This clone has a single count. The chain has TRBV30 and TRBJ1-3; D call uncertain. This CDR3 contains 13 residues. Trimming shortened V by 1 base and J by 0 bases, and 4 bases separated the two germline ends. CDR1 is GTSNPN and CDR2 is SVGIG in the germline V gene (reference sequence). In nucleotides, the CDR3 is TGTGCCTGGAGTGCGGCCTCTGGAAACACCATATATTTT. Protein sequence: CAWSAASGNTIYF.

V and J are TRBV6-1 and TRBJ2-1; 9 bases are a match to TRBD2. The germline V gene has CDR1 MNHNS and CDR2 SASEGT. This CDR3 comprises 18 residues. After removal of 2 bases from V and 5 bases from J, the junction contained 13 bases not matched to a gene. The DNA for the CDR3 is TGTGCCAGCAGTGAAAGTCGACGGAGCGGGAGGATCGACAATGAGCAGTTCTTC. It encodes CASSESRRSGRIDNEQFF.

V gene TRBV6-5 combines with J gene TRBJ1-2; D is unresolved. This CDR3 region has 13 residues. CDR1 is MNHEY and CDR2 is SVGAGI in the germline V gene. V gave up 0 bases and J gave up 1 base, with 3 bases separating them. CDR3 DNA: TGTGCCAGCAGTTACTCCGATAACTATGGCTACACCTTC. This sequence encodes CASSYSDNYGYTF.

V usage is TRBV7-9 and J usage is TRBJ2-7, with 8 bases identical to TRBD1. V trimming: 5 bases; J trimming: 3 bases; junction bases outside the gene matches: 12. The CDR3 extends over 16 amino acids. Germline V gene data show CDR1 as SEHNR and CDR2 as FQNEAQ (reference sequence). Written as DNA, the CDR3 is TGTGCCAGCAGCCAGAGTAACAGGGGGAGCCGCTACGAGCAGTACTTC. Protein product: CASSQSNRGSRYEQYF.

The genes are TRBV4-1 and TRBJ1-1; 7 bases map to TRBD1. Germline CDR1 MGHRA, CDR2 YSYEKL. The CDR3 is 12 amino acids. The V segment lost 3 bases and the J segment 8 bases; nucleotides outside the gene matches: 3. The CDR3 coding sequence is TGCGCCAGCAGCCAGTCGGGACAGGAAGCTTTCTTT. Translation gives CASSQSGQEAFF.

The chain recombines TRBV6-6 with TRBJ2-1; D not resolved. From germline, CDR1 is MNHNY and CDR2 SVGAGI (reference sequence). The CDR3 is 13 residues long. V was clipped by 5 bases and J by 11 bases, with 16 bases between them. The CDR3 reads CASSPPRTYQQFF. DNA for the CDR3: TGTGCCAGCAGTCCACCTAGAACTTATCAGCAGTTCTTC.

The genes are TRBV6-1 and TRBJ1-4; unclear D gene. Deletions cut 1 base from V and 5 bases from J, with 8 bases between. The germline CDR1 and CDR2 sequences are MNHNS and SASEGT. The CDR3 loop spans 14 amino acids. The CDR3 region is CASSEVGVNEKLFF. CDR3 DNA: TGTGCCAGCAGTGAAGTTGGGGTGAATGAAAAACTGTTTTTT.

This sequence joins TRBV25-1 and TRBJ2-7, with D hard to call. There are 12 residues in the CDR3. Germline lookup yields CDR1 MGHDK and CDR2 SYGVNS. V was trimmed by 2 bases and J by 6 bases, leaving 8 bases between them. CDR3 residues: CASSERRAEQYF. In DNA form, the CDR3 reads TGTGCCAGCAGTGAACGAAGGGCCGAGCAGTACTTC.

The chain has TRBV4-1 and TRBJ1-4, with TRBD1 matching over 12 bases. Per germline, CDR1 MGHRA and CDR2 YSYEKL. V shed 4 bases and J 6 bases; nucleotides not matched to a gene: 6. This CDR3 has 16 amino acids. The CDR3 reads CASSPPGQGAYEKLFF. The CDR3 bases are TGCGCCAGCAGCCCACCGGGACAGGGGGCTTATGAAAAACTGTTTTTT.

The CDR3 sequence is CASSLGQGSSYEQYF. In nucleotides, the CDR3 is TGTGCCAGCAGCTTAGGACAGGGGTCTTCCTACGAGCAGTACTTC. The chain uses TRBV7-8 and TRBJ2-7, with 8 nucleotides matching TRBD1. The CDR3 contains 15 residues. The V gene end was trimmed by 1 base and the J gene end by 1 base; junction bases not matched to a gene: 3. Looked up from germline, CDR1 is SGHVS and CDR2 is FQNEAQ.

The V call is TRBV19, the J call TRBJ1-2; D is perhaps TRBD1 (6 bases). The V end lost 3 bases, the J end lost 1 base, and 12 bases lay between the germline ends. Germline CDR1 reads LNHDA; CDR2 reads SQIVND (reference sequence). CDR3 length equals 15 residues. The CDR3 reads CASSIGMDSNYGYTF. For the CDR3, the DNA is TGTGCCAGTAGTATCGGGATGGACAGTAACTATGGCTACACCTTC. The full variable domain, its missing parts supplied by reference TRBV19 and TRBJ1-2, is DGGITQSPKYLFRKEGQNVTLSCEQNLNHDAMYWYRQDPGQGLRLIYYSQIVNDFQKGDIAEGYSVSREKKESFPLTVTSAQKNPTAFYLCASSIGMDSNYGYTFGSGTRLTVV.

The chain carries TRBV2 and TRBJ2-5; D gene ambiguous. CDR1 and CDR2 from the germline V gene are SNHLY and FYNNEI. The CDR3 is 13 amino acids. V was cut by 6 bases and J by 0 bases, with 8 bases left in between. The CDR3 sequence is CASSWTDQETQYF. CDR3 nucleotide sequence: TGTGCCAGCAGCTGGACGGACCAAGAGACCCAGTACTTC.

This rearrangement joins TRBV19 to TRBJ1-5, with D possibly TRBD1 on 6 matching bases. Germline CDR1 is LNHDA and CDR2 is SQIVND (reference sequence). The V and J ends lost 6 bases and 11 bases respectively, with 20 bases between them. CDR3 length: 14 amino acids. The CDR3 DNA is TGTGCCAGTAGGCCGGGACACATCCCCATGTCCCAGCATTTT. Its protein is CASRPGHIPMSQHF.

V gene TRBV30 combines with J gene TRBJ2-6; D remains unclear. V was trimmed by 4 bases and J by 4 bases, leaving 5 bases between them. The CDR3 contains 12 residues. Germline values: CDR1 GTSNPN, CDR2 SVGIG (reference sequence). CDR3 loop: CAWNRGANVLTF. DNA for the CDR3: TGTGCCTGGAATAGGGGGGCCAACGTCCTGACTTTC.

The chain has TRBV5-1 and TRBJ2-1; D unresolved. Germline V CDR1 and CDR2: SGHRS, YFSETQ. Between the trimmed V and J ends, which lost 4 bases and 2 bases, there was a span of 16 bases. The CDR3 extends over 16 amino acids. CDR3 DNA: TGCGCCAGCAGCGGCATTGTGGGGTTGACCTACAATGAGCAGTTCTTC. The encoded protein is CASSGIVGLTYNEQFF.

The chain joins TRBV6-5 to TRBJ2-3, with 8 bases that match TRBD1. The CDR3 is 13 amino acids. V trimming: 6 bases; J trimming: 3 bases; junction bases outside the gene matches: 2. Per the germline V gene, CDR1 is MNHEY and CDR2 is SVGAGI. The CDR3 DNA follows: TGTGCCAGCAGGGACAGGGTAACAGATACGCAGTATTTT. Its protein is CASRDRVTDTQYF.

The gene calls are TRBV24-1 and TRBJ2-2; D gene unclear. The germline V gene has CDR1 KGHDR and CDR2 SFDVKD. Trimming shortened V by 4 bases and J by 2 bases, and 10 bases separated the two germline ends. The CDR3 length is 15 residues. The CDR3 nucleotides are TGTGCCACCAGTGAAACAACCACCAACACCGGGGAGCTGTTTTTT. As protein: CATSETTTNTGELFF.